This T cell receptor beta chain is drawn from a study of graft-versus-host responses after intestinal transplantation. V was clipped by 3 bases and J by 2 bases, with 12 bases between them. Germline lookup yields CDR1 SGHTA and CDR2 FQGTGA. The CDR3 covers 15 residues. Study-wide results and caveats: Recipient marrow contained GvH clones, some of which appeared first in ileum or blood.

Sequencing used immunoSEQ multiplex PCR; TCRdb keeps in-frame clones, though not all of them. The profile shows fewer than 110,000 clones, roughly 93% of them singletons. Regarding this clone: Its antigen is still unknown.

The sequence came from a human donor who received an intestinal transplant. This chain uses TRBV7-3 with TRBJ2-3, with D tentatively TRBD2 (5 bases). The sequencing here drew on unstimulated CD8+ T cells sorted from spleen or lymph node cells, taken before intestinal transplant. As DNA, the CDR3 is TGTGCCAGCAGCTTGGTCGGACTGACCACAGATACGCAGTATTTT. Its protein product is CASSLVGLTTDTQYF.